One and the same sample provided the 16 T cell receptor beta chains below, sequenced in a study of tumor-infiltrating lymphocytes in primary liver carcinoma. TCR beta cDNA was prepared out of roughly 500 ng total RNA by means of a constant-region primer. Modified slightly, ARM-PCR produced TCR beta libraries over three nested multiplex PCR rounds. Amplification in the first two PCR rounds was performed using TRBV1-TRBV30 forward primers and a C-beta reverse primer for approximately 10 cycles each. TCRdb itself ran the multiplex PCR reads through MiXCR, one entry per CDR3 protein. The sample lists tens of thousands of distinct CDR3 sequences, 65% to 85% seen once, with 15% to 20% in the top ten. Joint extraction of RNA and DNA used 20-30 mg of bulk tissue that was unsorted. What was sequenced was liver tumor tissue from sampling region 2. Indicated subset: tumor region T2, inferior pole. The receptors come from a man aged 35 to 55 with primary liver carcinoma and hepatitis B virus infection.

About this clonotype: The junction departs from germline at one end; a sequencing error may be responsible. The V gene is TRBV6-5, the J gene TRBJ2-3, with 7 nucleotides matching TRBD1. The CDR3 length is 16 residues. Germline CDR1 MNHEY, CDR2 SVGAGI. The CDR3 region has the DNA TGTGCCAGTAGTTTAACCGGGACAGACATTACAGATACGCAGTATTTT. The encoded protein is CASSLTGTDITDTQYF.

On this clonotype: Mismatch with germline at one junction end may stem from a read error. This chain connects TRBV28 to TRBJ2-1, with D perhaps TRBD1 or TRBD2 (5 bases each). Germline-derived CDR1 and CDR2 are MDHEN and SYDVKM. This CDR3 spans 16 amino acids. Here the CDR3 DNA reads TGTGCCTGCAGTGCCCTACTGGGGGTTGAGGGAAGTGAGCAGTTCTTC. Translated: CACSALLGVEGSEQFF.

A word on this clonotype: As the CDR3 is not closed by the conserved phenylalanine or tryptophan, this likely results from a read error. No DNA is shown, since the ends of the CDR3 on it are uncertain; the CDR3 is the one TCRdb lists. V is TRBV28 and J is TRBJ1-6; the table calls TRBD1, which could not be checked here. The CDR3 totals 15 residues, both ends included. The V gene's germline CDR1 is MDHEN and CDR2 SYDVKM. The CDR3 sequence: CASSSQEGYNSPLHV.

The chain carries TRBV6-1 and TRBJ1-3; D call uncertain. This CDR3 comprises 17 residues. Germline lookup yields CDR1 MNHNS and CDR2 SASEGT. V was trimmed by 0 bases and J by 0 bases, leaving 12 bases between them. The CDR3 nucleotides are TGTGCCAGCAGTGAAGCCCTCTCGTCCTACTCTGGAAACACCATATATTTT. This sequence encodes CASSEALSSYSGNTIYF.

Concerning this clonotype itself: At one end the junction does not follow the germline gene, possibly because of a read error. J is TRBJ2-3 and V is TRBV11-3; perhaps TRBD1 as D (5 bases). CDR1 is SGHNT, CDR2 YENEEA, per germline. The CDR3 extends over 12 amino acids. DNA for the CDR3: TGTGCCAGCAGCACGGACACTGATACACAGTATTTT. Translation gives CASSTDTDTQYF.

Remarks on this clonotype: Possible read error: a much larger clone is one base away. The genes are TRBV28 and TRBJ1-1; 7 nucleotides agree with TRBD1. V was pared by 10 bases and J by 10 bases, with 12 bases of the junction left unmatched. Germline V lookup: CDR1 MDHEN, CDR2 SYDVKM. This CDR3 has 12 residues. As DNA, the CDR3 is TGTGCCATCTCGAGGGGGCTGGACGGAGCTTTCTTT. This sequence encodes CAISRGLDGAFF.

About this clonotype itself: One junction end disagrees with the germline gene, perhaps due to a read error. V usage is TRBV7-9 and J usage is TRBJ2-3, with D tentatively TRBD1 or TRBD2 (6 bases each). This CDR3 has 15 amino acids. Germline assignment: CDR1 SEHNR and CDR2 FQNEAQ (reference sequence). CDR3 bases: TGTGTCAGCAGCCTGTCTGGGGGGCAGACAGATACGCAGTATTTT. This codes for CVSSLSGGQTDTQYF.

Notes on this clonotype: One end of the junction varies from germline; a read error may be responsible. DNA of the CDR3: TGTGCCTGGACCCTGACAGGGGAATACAATGAGCTGTTCTTC. Amino acid sequence: CAWTLTGEYNELFF. The J gene is TRBJ2-1, the V gene TRBV30; TRBD1 matches at 8 bases. The germline gives CDR1 GTSNPN, CDR2 SVGIG (reference sequence). The CDR3 contains 14 residues.

By share, this clonotype counts as medium-sized. This chain links TRBV29-1 with TRBJ1-1; 7 bases are a match to TRBD1. CDR1 and CDR2 from the germline V gene are SQVTM and ANQGSEA. The CDR3 is 11 residues long. The trim removed 4 bases at V and 8 bases at J, leaving 4 bases unmatched. The DNA of the CDR3 is TGCAGCGTTGGTCAGGGGGGGGAAGCTTTCTTT. It specifies CSVGQGGEAFF.

On this clonotype itself: At one of its ends the junction is not consistent with the germline gene, which may arise from a read error. V is TRBV6-1 and J is TRBJ2-1; no clear D. The CDR3 spans 15 residues. CDR1 and CDR2 from the germline V gene are MNHNS and SASEGT. CDR3 sequence (DNA): TGTGCCAGCGGGGTTGAAGGAGTGTCCTGCAATGAGCAGTTCTTC. Translating gives CASGVEGVSCNEQFF.

The chain couples TRBV6-2 or TRBV6-3 to TRBJ1-1; D remains unclear. The CDR3 has 16 residues. CDR1 and CDR2 (germline): MNHEY, SVGEGT. Between the trimmed V and J ends, which lost 2 bases and 3 bases, there was a span of 16 bases. The CDR3 DNA is TGTGCCAGCAGTTACCCACTGGTTTACCACCACACTGAAGCTTTCTTT. Residues: CASSYPLVYHHTEAFF.

As concerns this clonotype: Lacking the conserved final phenylalanine or tryptophan, this CDR3 likely reflects a read error. The chain is built from TRBV6-5 and TRBJ2-5; possibly TRBD1 for D (5 bases). The CDR3 length is 14 residues. Per germline, CDR1 MNHEY and CDR2 SVGAGI. Between the trimmed V and J ends, which lost 6 bases and 4 bases, there was a span of 15 bases. CDR3 amino acids: CASSPAGWVETQYL. The CDR3 DNA sequence: TGTGCCAGCAGCCCCGCAGGGTGGGTAGAGACCCAGTACTTG.

As for this clonotype: The conserved closing phenylalanine or tryptophan is absent in this CDR3, likely reflecting a read error. The chain joins TRBV6-6 to TRBJ2-1, with D unclear. This CDR3 is 12 amino acids long. Germline V lookup: CDR1 MNHNY, CDR2 SVGAGI (reference sequence). CDR3 loop: CARSYSSDEQFL. The CDR3 DNA sequence: TGTGCCAGAAGTTACTCGTCAGATGAGCAGTTCCTC.

This clonotype is labeled as medium-sized. The rearrangement links TRBV14 to TRBJ1-5; 7 bases fit TRBD1. CDR1 and CDR2 from the germline V gene are SGHDN and FVKESK. The trim removed 1 base at V and 6 bases at J, leaving 0 bases unmatched. The CDR3 runs to 13 residues. The CDR3 DNA sequence: TGTGCCAGCAGCCAAGGACAGGGTCAGCCCCAGCATTTT. Translated, it gives CASSQGQGQPQHF.

This clonotype appeared once. One junction end disagrees with the germline gene, perhaps due to a read error. The rearrangement links TRBV4-2 to TRBJ2-1, with 10 bases that match TRBD1. CDR1 and CDR2 from the germline V gene are LGHNA and YNFKEQ. This CDR3 comprises 16 residues. The DNA of the CDR3 is TGCGCCAGCAGCCACTCCGGGGGACAGGGGAACAATAAGCAGTTCTTC. This translates into CASSHSGGQGNNKQFF.

This chain connects TRBV5-1 to TRBJ2-1, with a possible D match to TRBD2 (5 bases). Germline V gene sequence: CDR1 SGHRS, CDR2 YFSETQ. The ends were cut back, 2 bases at V and 4 bases at J, with 10 bases in the middle. The CDR3 length is 14 residues. The CDR3 protein is CASSFSEEYNEQFF. As DNA, the CDR3 is TGCGCCAGCAGCTTTAGCGAGGAGTACAATGAGCAGTTCTTC.